This TCR beta chain came from a study of blood T cell repertoires in COVID-19. The germline V gene encodes CDR1 LNHDA and CDR2 SQIVND (reference sequence). CDR3 size: 13 residues. Trimming left V 11 bases short and J 4 bases short, with 17 bases between. The repertoire was sequenced with immunoSEQ multiplex PCR; TCRdb's copy has only in-frame clones and lacks some. The top ten hold roughly 5.4% of the sample, which has about 130,000 clones, about 84% seen once. Material: peripheral blood. The TCR was taken from a human donor in a cohort sampled during active COVID-19. The chain couples TRBV19 to TRBJ1-1, with TRBD1 as a possible D gene (5 bases). This CDR3 reads CASKPVGGTEAFF. The CDR3, as DNA: TGTGCCTCTAAGCCCGTCGGGGGCACTGAAGCTTTCTTT.